The clone carrying this T cell receptor beta chain turned up a few times. The sample comes from a study of shared clonotypes between healthy human individuals. In the original analysis: Filtering differed for immunoSEQ, which gave only junction sequences without quality scores. Libraries were prepared by immunoSEQ multiplex PCR; TCRdb keeps only in-frame clonotypes and omits some of them. The V and J calls and clone size come from that table; D and trimming were worked out from the DNA. The profile covers roughly 760,000 clones, with less than 85% appearing a single time and approximately 1.6% taken by the ten largest. There are 13 residues in the CDR3. Germline values: CDR1 SGHKS, CDR2 YYEKEE (reference sequence). The V gene end was trimmed by 7 bases and the J gene end by 4 bases; junction bases not matched to a gene: 4.

This TCR derives from a woman in her twenties or thirties in good health. Sequences were obtained from memory CD4+ T cells sorted from blood. Subset reported: CD45RA-negative fraction. This chain uses TRBV5-5 with TRBJ2-2; TRBD1 matches at 7 bases. The chain's CDR3 is CASGRQGTGELFF. Written as DNA, the CDR3 is TGTGCCAGCGGACGACAGGGCACCGGGGAGCTGTTTTTT.